The 6 T cell receptor beta chains listed next were all sequenced from one sample in a study of T cell responses to AZD1222 COVID-19 vaccine. Libraries were prepared by immunoSEQ multiplex PCR; TCRdb keeps only in-frame clonotypes and omits some of them. There are tens of thousands of clones in the sample; about 91% occur only once, and around 30% lies in the top ten. Sample: peripheral blood, taken 28 days after the second AZD1222 dose. The source of these receptors is an adult who received the AZD1222 COVID-19 vaccine.

This clone was counted only a few times. The chain combines TRBV28 with TRBJ2-3, with 8 bases fitting TRBD2. The junction had 6 bases not matched to a gene; V was cut back by 4 bases and J by 0 bases. Germline V gives CDR1 MDHEN, CDR2 SYDVKM. There are 16 residues in the CDR3. The CDR3 region has the DNA TGTGCCAGCAGTTACCCTACGGGAGGGAGCACAGATACGCAGTATTTT. It encodes CASSYPTGGSTDTQYF.

The rearrangement joins TRBV7-2 to TRBJ2-3; D is ambiguous. The CDR3 contains 13 residues. From germline, CDR1 is SGHTA and CDR2 FQGNSA. V was shortened by 5 bases and J by 0 bases, with 6 bases between the two germline ends. The CDR3 loop reads CASSHTSTDTQYF. Here the CDR3 DNA reads TGTGCCAGCAGCCATACTAGCACAGATACGCAGTATTTT. The full variable domain, completed using reference TRBV7-2 and TRBJ2-3, is GAGVSQSPSNKVTEKGKDVELRCDPISGHTALYWYRQSLGQGLEFLIYFQGNSAPDKSGLPSDRFSAERTGGSVSTLTIQRTQQEDSAVYLCASSHTSTDTQYFGPGTRLTVL.

The chain links TRBV4-1 to TRBJ1-5; a weak D match, TRBD1 (5 bases). This CDR3 is 14 amino acids long. V was cut by 10 bases and J by 1 base, with 14 bases left in between. Germline loops: CDR1 MGHRA, CDR2 YSYEKL. CDR3 nucleotide sequence: TGCGCCACCGCCAGACAGCCGAGCAATCAGCCCCAGCATTTT. Encoded protein: CATARQPSNQPQHF.

The rearrangement uses TRBV11-3 and TRBJ2-1; TRBD2 matches 7 bases. Trimming removed 5 bases from V and 4 bases from J; junction bases left unmatched: 11. Germline V gene data show CDR1 as SGHNT and CDR2 as YENEEA. CDR3 length: 16 amino acids. The CDR3 reads CASSPRWGEGYNEQFF. CDR3 nucleotides: TGTGCCAGCAGCCCCCGGTGGGGGGAGGGGTACAATGAGCAGTTCTTC.

The chain couples TRBV28 to TRBJ1-2, with D perhaps matching TRBD1 (5 bases). The CDR3 runs 14 residues. Trimming took off 3 bases at V and 2 bases at J, with 10 bases between the two ends. The germline V gene encodes CDR1 MDHEN and CDR2 SYDVKM. CDR3 coding DNA: TGTGCCAGCAGTTTGCTGGGGCCGAACTATGGCTACACCTTC. Encoded protein: CASSLLGPNYGYTF.

The V and J genes are TRBV10-3 and TRBJ2-7, with TRBD2 as a possible D gene (6 bases). The length of the CDR3 is 13 residues. Deletions cut 10 bases from V and 4 bases from J, with 17 bases between. From germline, CDR1 is ENHRY and CDR2 SYGVKD. The CDR3 nucleotides are TGTGCCACACACTCAGCGGGTCGTTACGAGCAGTACTTC. Amino acids: CATHSAGRYEQYF.